This paragraph reports one T cell receptor (beta chain). This receptor's antigen is unknown. Per-nucleotide qualities are absent, and no much larger clonotype sits a single base away. This sample was taken from a study of blood T cell repertoires in COVID-19 (TCRdb year 2020). About the study as a whole: Samples covering the acute and convalescent phases of COVID-19 were provided by collaborators in the United States, Italy and Spain. The prospective study material was composed of cDNA or gDNA derived from T cells, B-cell-depleted T cells, or PBMCs. The dataset comprised deeply sampled blood TCRbeta repertoires from subjects exposed to, actively infected with, or recovered from COVID-19. The repertoires were made available in a free public database intended to serve as a resource for research on the immune response to SARS-CoV-2. The samples were drawn from the first 160 participants of the ongoing ImmuneRACE study and from over a thousand subjects provided by 6 global collaborators. Sample metadata almost always included a de-identified subject ID, COVID-19 status, age in years and sex. Where available, HLA class I and class II types were obtained from metadata supplied by the sample provider rather than from assay-based typing. The full study reports these points: The quantity of clinical and demographic metadata differed by source and by participant and was supplied without curation.

TCRbeta CDR3 regions were amplified from genomic DNA using the immunoSEQ Assay, a bias-controlled multiplex PCR. In the paper's pipeline: Nucleated cell counts per sample were estimated from amplification of reference gene primers within the assay. To quantify the absolute abundance of each unique TCRbeta CDR3 rearrangement, sequence reads were collapsed and filtered. For each sample, productive Simpson clonality was calculated as the square root of Simpson's diversity index over productive rearrangements. TCRdb re-hosts the immuneACCESS table, in-frame sequences only. Its copies lack some clones; in the studies checked, an unresolved V gene accounts for under half of them, and the cause for the rest is not known. Clonal size and the V and J genes are those of that table, whereas D and trimming came from the DNA. For this sample there are about 350,000 clones; more than 75% appear just once. Clones ranked in the top ten supply approximately 0.93% of the sample.

Participants in the prospective study were enrolled through a virtual design, were aged 18 to 89 years, and lived in about two dozen United States geographic areas. In the prospective study, participants were assigned to cohorts based on the clinical history participants reported in a screening survey and a study questionnaire. Recovered participants in ImmuneRACE Cohort 3 were defined by two consecutive negative NP/OP PCR tests, clearance by a healthcare professional, or resolution of symptoms. In the prospective study, mobile phlebotomists collected whole blood, serum and a nasopharyngeal or oropharyngeal swab from each participant. Over a roughly two-month period, participants in the prospective study had the option of providing additional blood draws and questionnaires. Blood samples from the prospective study were shipped frozen or at room temperature prior to DNA extraction. The TCR comes from a woman in her 30s who had recovered from COVID-19. The specimen sequenced was PBMCs or T cells enriched from blood (not recorded which).

The CDR3 protein: CASSQGGGLNEKLFF. In nucleotide form, the sequence is TGTGCCAGCAGCCAAGGGGGGGGCCTTAATGAAAAACTGTTTTTT. The rearrangement combines TRBV3-1 (or the pseudogene TRBV3-2) with TRBJ1-4; TRBD1 is a possible D gene, resting on 6 matching bases. Via the germline V gene (reference sequence), CDR1 is LGHDT and CDR2 YNNKEL. The CDR3 spans 15 residues, from the cysteine through the phenylalanine. Kept here is only the CDR3 DNA, which spans 45 bases and is read in frame from base 1. Trimming removed 1 base from V and 4 bases from J, leaving 10 bases between the germline ends.